One and the same sample provided the 10 T cell receptor beta chains below, sequenced in a study of T cells in Graves' hyperthyroidism and ophthalmopathy. RNA transcripts yielded amplified TCR beta CDR3 regions. A set of HTBI primers served as the primers for a first-round RT-PCR of the TCR CDR3. TCRdb ran MiXCR on the multiplex PCR reads and lists one entry per CDR3 protein. The table lists approximately 610,000 distinct CDR3 sequences, 14% to 15% of them singletons, with around 4.5% in the top ten. The specimen sequenced was blood. The receptor source for this set is a woman aged 40 to 55 with Graves' ophthalmopathy.

This clonotype was seen at least ten times. CDR3 protein: CASKRAGANVLTF. The CDR3, as DNA: TGTGCCAGCAAGAGGGCTGGGGCCAACGTCCTGACTTTC. The rearrangement joins TRBV12-3 or TRBV12-4 to TRBJ2-6, with D possibly being TRBD2 (5 bases). Trimming pared 7 bases from V and 2 bases from J, leaving 6 bases between. This CDR3 has 13 amino acids.

This clonotype was seen at least ten times. V is TRBV6-2 or TRBV6-3 and J is TRBJ1-3, with 7 bases aligning to TRBD1. Germline CDR1 reads MNHEY; CDR2 reads SVGEGT. The CDR3 runs to 17 residues. V lost 5 bases, J lost 0 bases, and 10 bases stayed unmatched. Here the CDR3 DNA reads TGTGCCAGCAGTCCCCAGGGGGACACCTCCTCTGGAAACACCATATATTTT. Translation: CASSPQGDTSSGNTIYF.

This clonotype was recorded many times. V and J are TRBV29-1 and TRBJ1-1; possibly TRBD1 for D (5 bases). The CDR3 runs to 12 residues. Germline assignment: CDR1 SQVTM and CDR2 ANQGSEA. Trimming took 4 bases from V and 5 from J, leaving 11 bases between them. CDR3 sequence: CSVARVETEAFF. Written as DNA, the CDR3 is TGCAGCGTTGCCAGGGTGGAAACTGAAGCTTTCTTT.

This clonotype was detected many times. The chain's CDR3 is CASSTVPTRANVLTF. CDR3 nucleotides: TGTGCCAGTAGTACAGTCCCGACTAGGGCCAACGTCCTGACTTTC. The rearrangement uses TRBV19 and TRBJ2-6; D possibly corresponds to TRBD2 (5 bases). The V gene's germline CDR1 is LNHDA and CDR2 SQIVND (reference sequence). Trimming cost V 4 bases and J 5 bases, with 12 bases left between them. The CDR3 is 15 amino acids.

The gene calls are TRBV28 and TRBJ2-2; the D gene could be TRBD1 or TRBD2 (5 bases each). CDR1 and CDR2 from the germline V gene are MDHEN and SYDVKM. This CDR3 is 14 amino acids long. The V and J ends lost 6 bases and 3 bases respectively, with 11 bases between them. The CDR3 here is CASRRRGDTGELFF. Here the CDR3 DNA reads TGTGCCAGCAGGAGACGAGGGGACACCGGGGAGCTGTTTTTT.

Remarks on this clonotype: This may arise from a read error, as a much more abundant clone is one base away. The rearrangement joins TRBV6-2 or TRBV6-3 to TRBJ2-7; 7 bases match TRBD1. From germline, CDR1 is MNHEY and CDR2 SVGEGT. The CDR3 covers 11 residues. CDR3 amino acids: CANSYLGQSYF. The CDR3 DNA is TGTGCCAACAGTTATTTGGGACAGTCATACTTC.

This clonotype came up many times. The chain couples TRBV3-1 to TRBJ1-2; TRBD1 matches at 8 bases. The germline V gene encodes CDR1 LGHDT and CDR2 YNNKEL (reference sequence). The CDR3 sequence is 14 residues long. V shed 4 bases, J shed 6 bases, and the junction held 7 bases outside the gene matches. CDR3 DNA: TGTGCCAGCAGCCGAGGACAGGGTCGAAATGGCTACACCTTC. As protein: CASSRGQGRNGYTF.

This clonotype was detected many times. V and J are TRBV29-1 and TRBJ1-1, with D unclear. Germline CDR1 SQVTM, CDR2 ANQGSEA. CDR3 length equals 13 residues. Between the trimmed V and J ends, which lost 4 bases and 1 base, there was a span of 10 bases. The CDR3 nucleotides are TGCAGCGTTGGTTCGAGGTCGAACACTGAAGCTTTCTTT. Its protein product is CSVGSRSNTEAFF.

This clonotype was counted at least ten times. The chain recombines TRBV12-3 or TRBV12-4 with TRBJ2-3, with a possible D match to TRBD2 (6 bases). The CDR3 is 16 residues long. Trimming stripped 1 base from V and 0 bases from J, with 11 bases between. The CDR3 here is CASSLGQAGSTDTQYF. The DNA for the CDR3 is TGTGCCAGCAGTTTAGGCCAAGCGGGTAGCACAGATACGCAGTATTTT.

This clonotype came up many times. The J gene is TRBJ2-5, the V gene TRBV5-1; TRBD1 might be the D (7 bases). The CDR3 is 14 amino acids. Germline CDR1 SGHRS, CDR2 YFSETQ. Trimming removed 4 bases at V and 2 bases at J, with 12 bases between. The CDR3 region is CASSTGGQQETQYF. CDR3 coding DNA: TGCGCCAGCAGCACCGGGGGACAGCAAGAGACCCAGTACTTC.